What follows are 8 T cell receptor beta chains derived from one specimen sequenced in a study of memory CD4+ T cells and cytomegalovirus serostatus. The sort gate was single viable CD3+CD4+CD8-CD45RO+ cells for memory CD4+ T cells. The data were produced by immunoSEQ multiplex PCR, yet TCRdb's version contains in-frame clones alone and is incomplete. The repertoire consists of 56,000 or so clones, with about 80% occurring once and the leading ten covering roughly 1.7%. Sequenced: memory CD4+ T cells from blood. The receptors stem from an adult in good health and CMV-seronegative.

CDR3 DNA sequence: TGTGCCAGCTCACAGAGACAGGGTGAGCAGTACTTC. This codes for CASSQRQGEQYF. V and J are TRBV18 and TRBJ2-7, with 7 bases identical to TRBD1. The CDR3 loop spans 12 amino acids. The germline V gene encodes CDR1 KGHSH and CDR2 LQKENI. The V gene end was trimmed by 4 bases and the J gene end by 7 bases; junction bases not matched to a gene: 4.

The chain carries TRBV28 and TRBJ1-1, with D perhaps matching TRBD1 (6 bases). The CDR3 runs to 15 residues. Germline-derived CDR1 and CDR2 are MDHEN and SYDVKM. Trimming stripped 7 bases from V and 10 bases from J, with 25 bases between. The CDR3, as DNA: TGTGCCAGCAAGACGACCCAAATTCGACAGGTTGGAGCTTTCTTT. It is translated as CASKTTQIRQVGAFF. The full variable domain, in which reference TRBV28 and TRBJ1-1 provide the parts outside the CDR3, is DVKVTQSSRYLVKRTGEKVFLECVQDMDHENMFWYRQDPGLGLRLIYFSYDVKMKEKGDIPEGYSVSREKKERFSLILESASTNQTSMYLCASKTTQIRQVGAFFGQGTRLTVV.

This clone was observed once. This chain links TRBV6-1 with TRBJ2-1; 7 bases fit TRBD1. From germline, CDR1 is MNHNS and CDR2 SASEGT. This CDR3 is 15 amino acids long. V was pared by 4 bases and J by 8 bases, with 11 bases of the junction left unmatched. The CDR3 DNA reads as TGTGCCAGCAGTGTCCTCGACCAGGGGGTTTATGAGCAGTTCTTC. As protein: CASSVLDQGVYEQFF.

V gene TRBV5-1 combines with J gene TRBJ2-7; tentative D call: TRBD2 (5 bases). CDR3 length: 14 residues. Germline CDR1 and CDR2: SGHRS and YFSETQ. The ends were cut back, 7 bases at V and 7 bases at J, with 21 bases in the middle. CDR3 loop: CASRSSSKTGEQYF. The CDR3 DNA follows: TGCGCCAGCCGATCTAGCTCGAAAACGGGGGAGCAGTACTTC.

J is TRBJ1-2 and V is TRBV28; D not resolved. There are 14 residues in the CDR3. The germline V and J ends were trimmed by 6 bases and 5 bases, with 16 bases remaining between them. Germline lookup yields CDR1 MDHEN and CDR2 SYDVKM. The CDR3 protein is CASRAGRPRYGYTF. DNA of the CDR3: TGTGCCAGCAGAGCAGGACGGCCTCGGTATGGCTACACCTTC.

The rearrangement links TRBV11-2 to TRBJ2-3; unclear D gene. V was shortened by 2 bases and J by 0 bases, with 6 bases between the two germline ends. The length of the CDR3 is 14 residues. Germline V lookup: CDR1 SGHAT, CDR2 FQNNGV. The CDR3 protein is CASSLTPSTDTQYF. CDR3 sequence (DNA): TGTGCCAGCAGCTTAACTCCTAGCACAGATACGCAGTATTTT.

This clone was seen only a few times. The chain is built from TRBV5-1 and TRBJ2-7; D is unclear. This CDR3 is 14 amino acids long. The V gene's germline CDR1 is SGHRS and CDR2 YFSETQ. Trimming shortened V by 0 bases and J by 0 bases, and 7 bases separated the two germline ends. CDR3 loop: CASSLDRLSYEQYF. The CDR3 nucleotides are TGCGCCAGCAGCTTGGATAGACTCTCCTACGAGCAGTACTTC.

CDR3 DNA: TGTGCCAGCAGTGGTTTGGGCCTAGCGGCCACAGATACGCAGTATTTT. It specifies CASSGLGLAATDTQYF. V usage is TRBV6-1 and J usage is TRBJ2-3; TRBD2 aligns across 7 bases. Germline lookup yields CDR1 MNHNS and CDR2 SASEGT. J gave up 2 bases and V 4 bases, and 9 bases lay outside the gene matches. The CDR3 runs 16 residues.